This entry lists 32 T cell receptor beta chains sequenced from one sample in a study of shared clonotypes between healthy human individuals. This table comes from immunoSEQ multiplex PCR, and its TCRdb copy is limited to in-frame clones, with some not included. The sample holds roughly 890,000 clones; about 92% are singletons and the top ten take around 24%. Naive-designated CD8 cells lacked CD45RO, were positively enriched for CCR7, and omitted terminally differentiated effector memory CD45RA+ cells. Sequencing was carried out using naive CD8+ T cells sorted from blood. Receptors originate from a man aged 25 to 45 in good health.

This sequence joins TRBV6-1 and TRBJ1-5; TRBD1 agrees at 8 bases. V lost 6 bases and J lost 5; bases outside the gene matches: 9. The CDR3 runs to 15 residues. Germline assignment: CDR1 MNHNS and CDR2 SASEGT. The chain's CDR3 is CASSVRGHQDQPQHF. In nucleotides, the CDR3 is TGTGCCAGCAGCGTCAGGGGGCATCAGGATCAGCCCCAGCATTTT.

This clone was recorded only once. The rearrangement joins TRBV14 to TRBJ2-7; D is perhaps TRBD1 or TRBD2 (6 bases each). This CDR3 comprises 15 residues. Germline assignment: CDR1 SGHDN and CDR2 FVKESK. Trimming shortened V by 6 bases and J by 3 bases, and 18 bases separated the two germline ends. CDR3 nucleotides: TGTGCCAGCAGGAGGAGGGGGGAAAGCCGCTACGAGCAGTACTTC. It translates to CASRRRGESRYEQYF.

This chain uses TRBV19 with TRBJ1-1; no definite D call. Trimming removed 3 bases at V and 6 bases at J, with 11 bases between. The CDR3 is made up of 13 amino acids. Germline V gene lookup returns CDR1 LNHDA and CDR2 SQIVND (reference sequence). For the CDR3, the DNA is TGTGCCAGTAGTATGGGGAGGTGGCCTGAAGCTTTCTTT. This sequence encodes CASSMGRWPEAFF.

The CDR3 bases are TGTGCCAGCAGCTCATACGATGTACTAGCGGGCGCCGGGGAGCTGTTTTTT. The encoded protein is CASSSYDVLAGAGELFF. V is TRBV11-3 and J is TRBJ2-2; 9 nucleotides line up with TRBD2. Trimming removed 4 bases from V and 6 bases from J; junction bases left unmatched: 12. The CDR3 runs to 17 residues. Germline assignment: CDR1 SGHNT and CDR2 YENEEA.

CDR3 nucleotides: TGTGCCAGCAGCTCAGAGGGCGGGAGGGGGACAGATACGCAGTATTTT. It codes for CASSSEGGRGTDTQYF. The chain recombines TRBV5-4 with TRBJ2-3, with 9 bases that match TRBD2. Germline-derived CDR1 and CDR2 are SGHNT and YYREEE (reference sequence). The V gene end was trimmed by 3 bases and the J gene end by 3 bases; junction bases not matched to a gene: 8. This CDR3 has 16 residues.

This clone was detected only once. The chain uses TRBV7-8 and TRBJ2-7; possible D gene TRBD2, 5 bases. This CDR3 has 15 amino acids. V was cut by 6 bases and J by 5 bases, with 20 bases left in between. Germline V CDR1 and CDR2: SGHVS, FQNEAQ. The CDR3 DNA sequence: TGTGCCAGCAGTCAATTAGCGTACCTTACGGACGAGCAGTACTTC. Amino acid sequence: CASSQLAYLTDEQYF. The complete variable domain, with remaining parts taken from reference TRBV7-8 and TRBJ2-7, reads GAGVSQSPRYKVAKRGQDVALRCDPISGHVSLFWYQQALGQGPEFLTYFQNEAQLDKSGLPSDRFFAERPEGSVSTLKIQRTQQEDSAVYLCASSQLAYLTDEQYFGPGTRLTVT.

CDR3 bases: TGTGCCATCAGTGAGTTCAGCGATAGGGTCGACACTGAAGCTTTCTTT. It encodes CAISEFSDRVDTEAFF. This chain joins TRBV10-3 and TRBJ1-1; D is uncertain. V shed 1 base and J shed 3 bases, with 15 bases lying between them. This CDR3 is built from 16 residues. The germline CDR1 and CDR2 sequences are ENHRY and SYGVKD.

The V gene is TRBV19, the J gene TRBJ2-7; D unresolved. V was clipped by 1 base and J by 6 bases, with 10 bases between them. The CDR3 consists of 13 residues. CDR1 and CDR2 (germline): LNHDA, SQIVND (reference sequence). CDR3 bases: TGTGCCAGTAGTATAGGTTTAGCTCTCGAGCAGTACTTC. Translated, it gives CASSIGLALEQYF. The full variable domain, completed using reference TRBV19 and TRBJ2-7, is DGGITQSPKYLFRKEGQNVTLSCEQNLNHDAMYWYRQDPGQGLRLIYYSQIVNDFQKGDIAEGYSVSREKKESFPLTVTSAQKNPTAFYLCASSIGLALEQYFGPGTRLTVT.

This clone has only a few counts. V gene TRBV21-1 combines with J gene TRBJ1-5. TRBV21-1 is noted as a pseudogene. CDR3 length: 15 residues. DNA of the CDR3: TGTGCCAGCAGGGGGGAGGGCACCTCGTATCAGCCCCAGCATTTT. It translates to CASRGEGTSYQPQHF.

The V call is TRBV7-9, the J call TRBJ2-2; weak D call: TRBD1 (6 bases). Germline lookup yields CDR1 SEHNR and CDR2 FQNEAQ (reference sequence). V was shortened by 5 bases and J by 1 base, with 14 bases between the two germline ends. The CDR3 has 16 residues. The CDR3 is CASSETDRENTGELFF. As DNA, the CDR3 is TGTGCCAGCAGCGAGACGGACAGAGAGAACACCGGGGAGCTGTTTTTT.

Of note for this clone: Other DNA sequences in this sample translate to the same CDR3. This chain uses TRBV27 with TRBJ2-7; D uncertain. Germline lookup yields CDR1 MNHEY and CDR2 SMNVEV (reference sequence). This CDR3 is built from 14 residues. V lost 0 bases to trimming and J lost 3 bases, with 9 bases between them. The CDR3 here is CASSLSGSYYEQYF. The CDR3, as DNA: TGTGCCAGCAGTTTATCGGGCAGCTACTACGAGCAGTACTTC.

The CDR3 bases are TGTGCCAGCCACCCGGGACTAGACGTAGGTGAGCAGTTCTTC. Translating gives CASHPGLDVGEQFF. The chain has TRBV18 and TRBJ2-1; TRBD2 matches 8 bases. Trimming cost V 8 bases and J 9 bases; bases outside gene matches: 12. Germline assignment: CDR1 KGHSH and CDR2 LQKENI. CDR3 length: 14 residues.

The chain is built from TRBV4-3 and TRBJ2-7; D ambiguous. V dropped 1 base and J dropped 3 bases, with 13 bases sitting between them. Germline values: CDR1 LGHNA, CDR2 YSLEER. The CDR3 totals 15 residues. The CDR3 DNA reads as TGCGCCAGCAGCCAAGGAGGTATGAACGGCTACGAGCAGTACTTC. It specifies CASSQGGMNGYEQYF.

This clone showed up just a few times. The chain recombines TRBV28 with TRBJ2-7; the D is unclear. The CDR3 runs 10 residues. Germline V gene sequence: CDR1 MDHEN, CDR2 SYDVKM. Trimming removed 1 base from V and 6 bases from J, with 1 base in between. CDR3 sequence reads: CASSLSEQYF. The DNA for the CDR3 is TGTGCCAGCAGTTTATCCGAGCAGTACTTC.

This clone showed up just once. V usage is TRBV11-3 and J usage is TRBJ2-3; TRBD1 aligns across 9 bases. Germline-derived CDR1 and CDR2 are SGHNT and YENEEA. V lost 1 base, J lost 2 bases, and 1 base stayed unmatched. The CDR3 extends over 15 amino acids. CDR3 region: CASSLGTGDTDTQYF. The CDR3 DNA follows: TGTGCCAGCAGCTTAGGGACAGGGGACACAGATACGCAGTATTTT.

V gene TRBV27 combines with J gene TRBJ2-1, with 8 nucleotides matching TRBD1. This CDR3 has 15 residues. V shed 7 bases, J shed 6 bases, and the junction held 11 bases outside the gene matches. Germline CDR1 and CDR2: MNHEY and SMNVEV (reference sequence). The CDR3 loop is CASTQGARGLNEQFF. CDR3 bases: TGTGCCAGCACCCAGGGGGCCAGGGGGCTCAATGAGCAGTTCTTC.

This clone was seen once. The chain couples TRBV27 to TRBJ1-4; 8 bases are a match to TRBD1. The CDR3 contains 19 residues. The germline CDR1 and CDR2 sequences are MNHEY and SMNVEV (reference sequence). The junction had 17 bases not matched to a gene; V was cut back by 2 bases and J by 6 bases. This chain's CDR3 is CASSLTGSPGGAGDEKLFF. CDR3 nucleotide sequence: TGTGCCAGCAGTTTAACTGGCTCGCCAGGGGGCGCGGGAGATGAAAAACTGTTTTTT. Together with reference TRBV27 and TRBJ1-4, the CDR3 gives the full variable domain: EAQVTQNPRYLITVTGKKLTVTCSQNMNHEYMSWYRQDPGLGLRQIYYSMNVEVTDKGDVPEGYKVSRKEKRNFPLILESPSPNQTSLYFCASSLTGSPGGAGDEKLFFGSGTQLSVL.

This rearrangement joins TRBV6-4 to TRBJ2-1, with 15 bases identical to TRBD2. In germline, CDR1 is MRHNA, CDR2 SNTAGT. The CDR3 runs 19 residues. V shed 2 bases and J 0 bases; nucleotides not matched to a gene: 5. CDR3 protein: CASSDTWTSGRGSYNEQFF. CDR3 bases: TGTGCCAGCAGTGACACATGGACTAGCGGGAGGGGCTCCTACAATGAGCAGTTCTTC.

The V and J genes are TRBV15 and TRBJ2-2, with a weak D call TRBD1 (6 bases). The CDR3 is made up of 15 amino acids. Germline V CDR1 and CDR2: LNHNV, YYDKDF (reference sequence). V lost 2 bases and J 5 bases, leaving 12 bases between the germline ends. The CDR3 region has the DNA TGTGCCACCAGCAGAACAGGGCGTTCGACCGGGGAGCTGTTTTTT. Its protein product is CATSRTGRSTGELFF.

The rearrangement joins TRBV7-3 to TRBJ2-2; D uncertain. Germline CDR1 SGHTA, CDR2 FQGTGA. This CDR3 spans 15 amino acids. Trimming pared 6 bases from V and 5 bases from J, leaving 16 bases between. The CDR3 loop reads CASRTNGRRTGELFF. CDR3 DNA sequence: TGTGCCAGCAGGACGAACGGCCGTCGGACCGGGGAGCTGTTTTTT.

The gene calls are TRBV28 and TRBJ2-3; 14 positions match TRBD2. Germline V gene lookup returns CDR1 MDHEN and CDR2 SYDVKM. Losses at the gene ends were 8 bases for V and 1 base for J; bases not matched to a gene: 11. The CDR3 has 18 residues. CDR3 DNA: TGTGCCAGCGGAATCCCGGGACTAGCGGGAGAGGGCACAGATACGCAGTATTTT. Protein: CASGIPGLAGEGTDTQYF.

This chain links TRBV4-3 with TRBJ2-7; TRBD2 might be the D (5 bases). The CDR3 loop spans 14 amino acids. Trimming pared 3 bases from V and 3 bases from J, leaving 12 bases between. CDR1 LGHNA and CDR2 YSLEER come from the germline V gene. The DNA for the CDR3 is TGCGCCAGCAGCCATTCGTTAGGAGGCTACGAGCAGTACTTC. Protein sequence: CASSHSLGGYEQYF.

As DNA, the CDR3 is TGTGCCAGCAGTTTTGGACCACAGCTGAACACTGAAGCTTTCTTT. This sequence encodes CASSFGPQLNTEAFF. This sequence joins TRBV27 and TRBJ1-1, with no clear D. This CDR3 comprises 15 residues. Germline V gene sequence: CDR1 MNHEY, CDR2 SMNVEV (reference sequence). V was trimmed by 3 bases and J by 0 bases, leaving 11 bases between them.

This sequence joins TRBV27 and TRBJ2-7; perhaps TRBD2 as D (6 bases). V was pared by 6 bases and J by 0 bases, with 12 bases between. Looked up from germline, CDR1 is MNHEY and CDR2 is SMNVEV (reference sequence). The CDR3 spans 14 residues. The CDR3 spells CASSLGGFSYEQYF. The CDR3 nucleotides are TGTGCCAGCAGCCTCGGGGGATTCTCCTACGAGCAGTACTTC.

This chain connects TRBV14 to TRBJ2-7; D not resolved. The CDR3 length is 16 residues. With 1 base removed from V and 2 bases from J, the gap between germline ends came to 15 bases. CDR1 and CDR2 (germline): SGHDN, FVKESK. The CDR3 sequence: CASSQGATRLTYEQYF. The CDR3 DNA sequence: TGTGCCAGCAGCCAAGGGGCCACCCGTCTTACCTACGAGCAGTACTTC. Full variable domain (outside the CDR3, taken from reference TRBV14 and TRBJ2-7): EAGVTQFPSHSVIEKGQTVTLRCDPISGHDNLYWYRRVMGKEIKFLLHFVKESKQDESGMPNNRFLAERTGGTYSTLKVQPAELEDSGVYFCASSQGATRLTYEQYFGPGTRLTVT.

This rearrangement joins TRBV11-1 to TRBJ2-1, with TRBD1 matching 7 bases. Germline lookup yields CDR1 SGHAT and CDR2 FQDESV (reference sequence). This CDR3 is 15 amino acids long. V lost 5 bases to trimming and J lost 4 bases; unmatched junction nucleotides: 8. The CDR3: CASSQGGVNYNEQFF. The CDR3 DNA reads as TGTGCCAGCAGCCAAGGGGGCGTGAATTACAATGAGCAGTTCTTC.

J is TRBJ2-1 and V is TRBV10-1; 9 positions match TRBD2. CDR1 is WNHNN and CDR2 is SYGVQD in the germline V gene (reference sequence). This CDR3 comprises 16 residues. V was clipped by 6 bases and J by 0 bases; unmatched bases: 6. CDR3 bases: TGCGCCAGCAGCCCGACTAGCGGTTCCTCCTACAATGAGCAGTTCTTC. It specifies CASSPTSGSSYNEQFF.

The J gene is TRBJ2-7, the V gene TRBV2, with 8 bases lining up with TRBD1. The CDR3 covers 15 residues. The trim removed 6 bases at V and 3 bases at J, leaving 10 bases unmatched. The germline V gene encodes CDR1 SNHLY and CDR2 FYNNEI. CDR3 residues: CASSQDRGQNYEQYF. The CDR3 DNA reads TGTGCCAGCAGCCAAGACAGGGGACAAAACTACGAGCAGTACTTC.

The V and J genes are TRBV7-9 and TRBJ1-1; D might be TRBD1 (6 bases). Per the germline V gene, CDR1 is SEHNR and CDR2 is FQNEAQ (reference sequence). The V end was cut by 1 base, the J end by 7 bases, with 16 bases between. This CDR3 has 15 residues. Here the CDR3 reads CASSLVLGGTVEAFF. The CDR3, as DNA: TGTGCCAGCAGCTTAGTCTTAGGGGGAACAGTTGAAGCTTTCTTT.

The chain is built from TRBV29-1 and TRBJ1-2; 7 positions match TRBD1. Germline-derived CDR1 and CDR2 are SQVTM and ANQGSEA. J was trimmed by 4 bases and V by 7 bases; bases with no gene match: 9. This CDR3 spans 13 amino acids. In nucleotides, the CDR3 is TGCAGCGCAAGAGGGACAGTGGGCTATGGCTACACCTTC. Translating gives CSARGTVGYGYTF.

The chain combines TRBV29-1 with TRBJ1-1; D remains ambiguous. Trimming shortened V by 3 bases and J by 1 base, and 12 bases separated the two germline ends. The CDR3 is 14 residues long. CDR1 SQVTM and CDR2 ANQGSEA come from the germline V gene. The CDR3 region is CSVDYPGPNTEAFF. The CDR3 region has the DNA TGCAGCGTTGATTACCCAGGTCCGAACACTGAAGCTTTCTTT.

The CDR3 nucleotides read TGTGCCAGTAGTACCGGGGACGGAGATACGCAGTATTTT. Translating gives CASSTGDGDTQYF. V is TRBV19 and J is TRBJ2-3, with D perhaps TRBD1 or TRBD2 (5 bases each). The germline V and J ends were trimmed by 4 bases and 5 bases, with 10 bases remaining between them. The CDR3 covers 13 residues. CDR1 and CDR2 (germline): LNHDA, SQIVND (reference sequence).